This is a list of T cell receptor beta chains from one sample in a study of blood T cell repertoires in COVID-19. Sequencing used immunoSEQ multiplex PCR; TCRdb keeps in-frame clones, though not all of them. Counted here are 200,000 to 300,000 clones, 86% occurring once; the ten biggest clones make up approximately 2.5%. Sample: PBMCs or T cells enriched from blood (not recorded which). Receptor source: a woman under 30 who had recovered from COVID-19. The CDR3 runs from the conserved cysteine through the conserved F or W. The D gene is left open where the match is weak. Size is stated for part of the rows, as once, few or many counts, or as a class when the clone is expanded.

>14|NA|TRBJ1-5|TRBV29-1|NA
CSVSRGDPNQPQHF
TGCAGCGTTTCGCGGGGGGACCCTAATCAGCCCCAGCATTTT
>20|NA|TRBJ2-3|TRBV3-1/TRBV3-2|TRBD1
CASSRRMRQGPGRSTDTQYF
TGTGCCAGCAGCCGGAGGATGAGACAGGGGCCAGGCCGAAGCACAGATACGCAGTATTTT
>13|NA|TRBJ2-7|TRBV6-2/TRBV6-3|NA
CASTPRGAYEQYF
TGTGCCAGCACCCCCCGTGGAGCCTACGAGCAGTACTTC
>14|NA|TRBJ1-5|TRBV9|NA
CASSPHISNQPQHF
TGTGCCAGCAGCCCCCACATCAGCAATCAGCCCCAGCATTTT
>13|NA|TRBJ2-7|TRBV29-1|TRBD1
CSVAGQGHYEQYF
TGCAGCGTTGCGGGACAGGGGCACTACGAGCAGTACTTC
>15|once|TRBJ1-6|TRBV19|NA
CASSISGHYNSPLHF
TGTGCCAGTAGTATATCGGGACACTATAATTCACCCCTCCACTTT
>14|NA|TRBJ1-1|TRBV4-1|NA
CASSLTDRNTEAFF
TGCGCCAGCAGCCTTACGGACAGGAACACTGAAGCTTTCTTT
>16|NA|TRBJ2-2|TRBV30|NA
CAWGSRLLANTGELFF
TGTGCCTGGGGGAGCCGATTGCTAGCGAACACCGGGGAGCTGTTTTTT
>17|NA|TRBJ2-5|TRBV7-6|NA
CASSPSRTETKKETQYF
TGTGCCAGCAGCCCATCCCGGACAGAGACCAAGAAAGAGACCCAGTACTTC
>17|NA|TRBJ2-1|TRBV7-2|NA
CASSIWGGAGTINEQFF
TGTGCCAGCAGCATCTGGGGGGGGGCTGGGACAATCAATGAGCAGTTCTTC
>15|NA|TRBJ1-6|TRBV6-2/TRBV6-3|TRBD1
CASSQPGTVHSPLHF
TGTGCCAGCAGTCAACCTGGGACAGTCCATTCACCCCTCCACTTT
>17|NA|TRBJ1-4|TRBV5-1|TRBD1
CASSAGQGAMGNEKLFF
TGCGCCAGCAGCGCGGGCCAGGGGGCTATGGGTAATGAAAAACTGTTTTTT
>19|NA|TRBJ1-4|TRBV7-9|TRBD1
CASSPGLRQGSLVNEKLFF
TGTGCCAGCAGCCCGGGCCTCAGACAGGGGAGTCTCGTTAATGAAAAACTGTTTTTT
>14|NA|TRBJ2-4|TRBV6-5|TRBD1
CASSQGQKKDIQYF
TGTGCCAGCAGTCAGGGACAGAAAAAGGACATTCAGTACTTC
>14|NA|TRBJ2-5|TRBV6-5|TRBD1
CASRADRSRETQYF
TGTGCCAGCAGGGCGGACAGGTCCCGGGAGACCCAGTACTTC
>15|NA|TRBJ1-6|TRBV19|NA
CASSMGRAGNSPLHF
TGTGCCAGTAGTATGGGGCGGGCGGGGAATTCACCCCTCCACTTT
>16|NA|TRBJ1-2|TRBV3-1/TRBV3-2|NA
CASSPDLQAISYGYTF
TGTGCCAGCAGCCCGGATTTGCAGGCGATTTCCTATGGCTACACCTTC
>16|NA|TRBJ1-6|TRBV6-1|NA
CASSEEGPFSNSPLHF
TGTGCCAGCAGTGAGGAGGGTCCGTTTTCTAATTCACCCCTCCACTTT
>17|NA|TRBJ2-2|TRBV6-2/TRBV6-3|TRBD1
CASSYRTGGTFSGELFF
TGTGCCAGCAGTTACCGGACAGGGGGGACTTTCTCCGGGGAGCTGTTTTTT
>15|NA|TRBJ1-2|TRBV11-3|NA
CASSLMGVSNYGYTF
TGTGCCAGCAGCTTAATGGGAGTATCTAACTATGGCTACACCTTC
>16|once|TRBJ2-2|TRBV10-3|TRBD1
CAIRVDRGINTGELFF
TGTGCCATCAGGGTGGACAGGGGGATAAACACCGGGGAGCTGTTTTTT
>16|NA|TRBJ2-1|TRBV25-1|TRBD2
CASSEASGGKYNEQFF
TGTGCCAGCAGTGAAGCTAGCGGGGGCAAATACAATGAGCAGTTCTTC
>12|NA|TRBJ2-7|TRBV24-1|NA
CATSDMNYEQYF
TGTGCCACATCGGACATGAACTACGAGCAGTACTTC
>15|NA|TRBJ2-5|TRBV15|NA
CATSRDKAVQETQYF
TGTGCCACCAGCAGAGATAAAGCGGTGCAAGAGACCCAGTACTTC
>13|once|TRBJ2-3|TRBV7-3|NA
CASARGRIDTQYF
TGTGCCAGCGCGCGAGGGCGGATAGATACGCAGTATTTT
>15|NA|TRBJ1-1|TRBV5-8|NA
CASSFSGYQDTEAFF
TGTGCCAGCAGCTTCTCAGGGTATCAAGACACTGAAGCTTTCTTT
>16|NA|TRBJ2-2|TRBV15|TRBD1
CATSLGRTGNTGELFF
TGTGCCACCAGCCTGGGCCGGACAGGGAACACCGGGGAGCTGTTTTTT
>16|once|TRBJ2-7|TRBV5-4|NA
CASSFPERGRQDEQYF
TGTGCCAGCAGCTTCCCCGAGAGGGGAAGACAGGACGAGCAGTACTTC
>15|once|TRBJ2-7|TRBV11-2|TRBD2
CASSLVLGGKYEQYF
TGTGCCAGCAGCTTAGTTCTGGGAGGGAAATACGAGCAGTACTTC
>15|NA|TRBJ1-6|TRBV4-3|NA
CASSQGVAYDSPLHF
TGCGCCAGCAGCCAAGGGGTAGCGTACGATTCACCCCTCCACTTT
>18|NA|TRBJ1-1|TRBV4-1|NA
CASSQDGLGAARGTEAFF
TGCGCCAGCAGCCAAGATGGCTTGGGGGCAGCTAGGGGGACTGAAGCTTTCTTT
>15|NA|TRBJ1-4|TRBV11-2|NA
CASSLDLREQEKLFF
TGTGCCAGCAGCTTAGATCTTCGGGAGCAAGAAAAACTGTTTTTT
>16|NA|TRBJ2-1|TRBV30|TRBD1
CAWSVGEQGARNEQFF
TGTGCCTGGAGTGTAGGGGAGCAGGGGGCCCGCAATGAGCAGTTCTTC
>14|NA|TRBJ1-6|TRBV7-2|NA
CASSPTTGNSPLHF
TGTGCCAGCAGCCCCACCACCGGGAACTCACCCCTCCACTTT
>13|few|TRBJ1-5|TRBV2|NA
CASRGTSNQPQHF
TGTGCCAGCAGAGGGACAAGCAATCAGCCCCAGCATTTT